The rows below give T cell receptor beta chains drawn from one sample of a study of molecular identifiers for immune sequencing clone quantification. One entry per CDR3 protein, called by TCRdb with MiXCR from the PCR reads. The sample holds approximately 97,000 distinct CDR3 sequences, about 35% seen once. Sequenced input: naive CD8+ T cells from blood, with Jurkat cell RNA spiked in. The receptors stem from a human donor in good health. Some libraries in this study had Jurkat cell RNA spiked in. Both conserved end residues are part of each CDR3. A D gene is named only where the DNA matches it firmly. The listing skips clone size in some rows; elsewhere it reads once, few, many or a size class.

size	D	V	J	CDR3	DNA
.	TRBD2	TRBV5-4	TRBJ2-7	CASSLASGATYEQYF	TGTGCCAGCAGCTTGGCCAGCGGGGCTACCTACGAGCAGTACTTC
.	TRBD2	TRBV7-9	TRBJ2-2	CASSGDGTTPTRNTGELFF	TGTGCCAGCAGTGGAGACGGGACTACCCCAACTCGGAACACCGGGGAGCTGTTTTTT
few	.	TRBV4-1	TRBJ1-4	CASSTRQAAINEKLFF	TGCGCCAGCAGCACCCGACAGGCCGCAATTAATGAAAAACTGTTTTTT
few	.	TRBV6-5	TRBJ1-5	CASSYTLNQPQHF	TGTGCCAGCAGTTACACCCTTAATCAGCCCCAGCATTTT
.	.	TRBV12-3/TRBV12-4	TRBJ2-7	CASSLTPHEQYF	TGTGCCAGCAGTTTAACCCCCCACGAGCAGTACTTC
few	.	TRBV27	TRBJ2-3	CASSSGRRTDTQYF	TGTGCCAGCAGTTCTGGCCGCCGCACAGATACGCAGTATTTT
.	.	TRBV28	TRBJ1-5	CASSDPLGQPQHF	TGTGCCAGCAGTGACCCTTTAGGTCAGCCCCAGCATTTT
.	TRBD1	TRBV7-9	TRBJ2-7	CASSYPGQGGEQYF	TGTGCCAGCAGCTATCCGGGACAGGGAGGCGAGCAGTACTTC
many	.	TRBV4-3	TRBJ2-3	CASSHDSTDTQYF	TGCGCCAGCAGCCACGACAGCACAGATACGCAGTATTTT
.	.	TRBV7-9	TRBJ2-3	CASSVRTRGADTQYF	TGTGCCAGCAGCGTAAGGACACGAGGAGCAGATACGCAGTATTTT
once	TRBD2	TRBV6-2/TRBV6-3	TRBJ2-3	CASSYDNRLAGMRDTQYF	TGTGCCAGCAGTTACGATAACCGACTAGCGGGAATGAGAGATACGCAGTATTTT
once	.	TRBV13	TRBJ1-3	CASSFRDASYGNTIYF	TGTGCCAGCAGCTTCAGGGACGCTAGCTATGGAAACACCATATATTTT
.	TRBD1	TRBV9	TRBJ2-1	CASSPHRLPGQGTYNEQFF	TGTGCCAGCAGCCCCCACCGCCTTCCGGGACAGGGCACCTACAATGAGCAGTTCTTC
few	.	TRBV7-6	TRBJ2-5	CASSPTPEGETQYF	TGTGCCAGCAGCCCTACACCCGAGGGAGAGACCCAGTACTTC
.	.	TRBV4-2	TRBJ2-3	CASSQVRTTDTQYF	TGTGCCAGCAGCCAAGTCCGGACCACAGATACGCAGTATTTT
.	TRBD2	TRBV6-5	TRBJ2-1	CASSSPGRPYNEQLF	TGTGCCAGCAGTTCTCCCGGGAGGCCCTACAATGAGCAGCTCTTC
few	TRBD2	TRBV7-2	TRBJ2-3	CASSFSGSAFSDTQYF	TGTGCCAGCAGCTTTAGCGGGAGTGCCTTCTCAGATACGCAGTATTTT
.	.	TRBV3-1	TRBJ1-1	CASIGGMNTEASF	TGTGCCAGCATTGGGGGGATGAACACTGAAGCTTCCTTT
.	TRBD2	TRBV13	TRBJ2-3	CASARGGVTDTQYF	TGTGCCAGCGCGCGGGGGGGAGTCACAGATACGCAGTATTTT
few	.	TRBV6-5	TRBJ2-2	CASIGDTGELFF	TGTGCCAGCATTGGGGACACCGGGGAGCTGTTTTTT
.	.	TRBV9	TRBJ2-3	CASSVTPGSDTQYF	TGTGCCAGCAGCGTAACCCCGGGTTCAGATACGCAGTATTTT
.	.	TRBV4-3	TRBJ2-2	CASSQELAHTGELFF	TGCGCCAGCAGCCAGGAACTAGCTCACACCGGGGAGCTGTTTTTT